This T cell receptor beta chain was captured in a study of blood T cells in healthy people across ages. On the study more broadly: Per two T cells, template switching captured roughly one barcoded beta molecule.

Only a few counts were recorded for this clonotype. Its antigen is as yet unknown. This CDR3 spans 13 amino acids. Germline CDR1 reads SSHAT; CDR2 reads FNYEAQ (reference sequence). The germline V and J ends were trimmed by 5 bases and 5 bases, with 10 bases remaining between them. Whole-study findings and limits: With donor CMV status unknown, expanded clonotype changes were possibly confounded. Roughly linear age-related decline in beta diversity appeared, significant by age about 40. Greater diversity and more naive CD4+ cells were seen in long-lived donors than in aged donors.

Next came a second PCR, run for about 6 to 11 cycles, which used a sample-barcoded 5' primer along with a J-beta primer mix. TCRdb re-derived calls from the 5' RACE reads in MiXCR, one entry per CDR3 protein. Counted here are 710,000 or so distinct CDR3 sequences, over 20% occurring once; the ten biggest clones make up around a fifth. This chain links TRBV7-7 with TRBJ2-1; D is ambiguous. The sample taken for sequencing was blood. The receptor was isolated from a man in his 70s in good health. This CDR3 is CASSHPQDNEQFF. The DNA of the CDR3 is TGTGCCAGCAGCCACCCACAAGACAATGAGCAGTTCTTC.